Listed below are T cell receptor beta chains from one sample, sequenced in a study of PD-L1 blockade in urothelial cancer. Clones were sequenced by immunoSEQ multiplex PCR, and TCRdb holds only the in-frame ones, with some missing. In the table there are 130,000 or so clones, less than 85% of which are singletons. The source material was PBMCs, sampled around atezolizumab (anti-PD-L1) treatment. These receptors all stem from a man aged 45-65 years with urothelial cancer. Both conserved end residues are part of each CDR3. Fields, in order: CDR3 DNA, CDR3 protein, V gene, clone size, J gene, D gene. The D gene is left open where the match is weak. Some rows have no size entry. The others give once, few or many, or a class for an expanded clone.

CDR3nt: TGTGCCAGCAGTCAGTATAACACTGAAGCTTTCTTT; CDR3aa: CASSQYNTEAFF; v_gene: TRBV25-1; abundance: -; j_gene: TRBJ1-1; d_gene: -
CDR3nt: TGCGCCAGCAGCCAAGACTGGGACAGCTTGCGCGTTAGCAATCAGCCCCAGCATTTT; CDR3aa: CASSQDWDSLRVSNQPQHF; v_gene: TRBV4-1; abundance: -; j_gene: TRBJ1-5; d_gene: TRBD1
CDR3nt: TGTGCCTGGAGTGAAACGACAGGGTCTAATTCACCCCTCCACTTT; CDR3aa: CAWSETTGSNSPLHF; v_gene: TRBV30; abundance: once; j_gene: TRBJ1-6; d_gene: TRBD1
CDR3nt: TGTGCCAGCAGCTTACTAGCGGACTACGAGCAGTACTTC; CDR3aa: CASSLLADYEQYF; v_gene: TRBV7-9; abundance: -; j_gene: TRBJ2-7; d_gene: TRBD2
CDR3nt: TGTGCCAGTAGTATGTCTTTGTTTTCCGGGGAGCTGTTTTTT; CDR3aa: CASSMSLFSGELFF; v_gene: TRBV19; abundance: -; j_gene: TRBJ2-2; d_gene: -
CDR3nt: TGTGCCAGTGTGTCGGGGAATGAAAAACTGTTTTTT; CDR3aa: CASVSGNEKLFF; v_gene: TRBV19; abundance: -; j_gene: TRBJ1-4; d_gene: -
CDR3nt: TGCGCCAGCAGCTTGGGACTTCTAAGCTCCTACGAGCAGTACTTC; CDR3aa: CASSLGLLSSYEQYF; v_gene: TRBV5-1; abundance: -; j_gene: TRBJ2-7; d_gene: -
CDR3nt: TGTGCCTGGAAGGGACAGGAATACGGGGAGCTGTTTTTT; CDR3aa: CAWKGQEYGELFF; v_gene: TRBV30; abundance: -; j_gene: TRBJ2-2; d_gene: TRBD1
CDR3nt: TGTGCCAGTAGTATCGGCGGGACCAACTACGAGCAGTACTTC; CDR3aa: CASSIGGTNYEQYF; v_gene: TRBV19; abundance: once; j_gene: TRBJ2-7; d_gene: -
CDR3nt: TGTGCCAGCAGCTTAGATCGGAGGATCTACGAGCAGTACTTC; CDR3aa: CASSLDRRIYEQYF; v_gene: TRBV11-2; abundance: -; j_gene: TRBJ2-7; d_gene: -
CDR3nt: TGCAGCGTTGAGAGGACTAGCGGAGAGACCCAGTACTTC; CDR3aa: CSVERTSGETQYF; v_gene: TRBV29-1; abundance: few; j_gene: TRBJ2-5; d_gene: TRBD2
CDR3nt: TGTGCCAGCAGTTACGGGACAGGGGGCTACGAGCAGTACTTC; CDR3aa: CASSYGTGGYEQYF; v_gene: TRBV6-5; abundance: -; j_gene: TRBJ2-7; d_gene: TRBD1
CDR3nt: TGTGCCTGGAGTGTACCCGGGTATGGCGCTGAAGCTTTCTTT; CDR3aa: CAWSVPGYGAEAFF; v_gene: TRBV30; abundance: few; j_gene: TRBJ1-1; d_gene: -
CDR3nt: TGCGCCAGCAGTGAGCCGACTAGCGGGGATGAGCAGTTCTTC; CDR3aa: CASSEPTSGDEQFF; v_gene: TRBV10-2; abundance: -; j_gene: TRBJ2-1; d_gene: TRBD2
CDR3nt: TGTGCCAGTAGTATGGGGACAGGGGTGAATTCACCCCTCCACTTT; CDR3aa: CASSMGTGVNSPLHF; v_gene: TRBV19; abundance: -; j_gene: TRBJ1-6; d_gene: TRBD1
CDR3nt: TGTGCCAGTAGACAATACAGGGGGCCCGATTGGTATGAGCAGTTCTTC; CDR3aa: CASRQYRGPDWYEQFF; v_gene: TRBV19; abundance: -; j_gene: TRBJ2-1; d_gene: TRBD1
CDR3nt: TGTGCCAGTAGTATAGCAGGGCGCAAACATGTATATGGCAATCAGCCCCAGCATTTT; CDR3aa: CASSIAGRKHVYGNQPQHF; v_gene: TRBV19; abundance: -; j_gene: TRBJ1-5; d_gene: -
CDR3nt: TGTGCCAGTAGTAATCGCGGACAGGGGAACTATGGCTACACCTTC; CDR3aa: CASSNRGQGNYGYTF; v_gene: TRBV19; abundance: -; j_gene: TRBJ1-2; d_gene: TRBD1
CDR3nt: TGTGCCAGTAGTATAGATCCTCGACAAGTCTATGGCTACACCTTC; CDR3aa: CASSIDPRQVYGYTF; v_gene: TRBV19; abundance: -; j_gene: TRBJ1-2; d_gene: -
CDR3nt: TGTGCCAGCGGGGGCGGGAGGGCCGATCAGTTCTTC; CDR3aa: CASGGGRADQFF; v_gene: TRBV28; abundance: -; j_gene: TRBJ2-1; d_gene: TRBD2
CDR3nt: TGCAGTTTTAGGGGTTCCACTGAAGCTTTCTTT; CDR3aa: CSFRGSTEAFF; v_gene: TRBV20-1; abundance: -; j_gene: TRBJ1-1; d_gene: -
CDR3nt: TGTGCCAGTAAGGAACAGGGGGCGCTTGGGTATGGCTACACCTTC; CDR3aa: CASKEQGALGYGYTF; v_gene: TRBV19; abundance: -; j_gene: TRBJ1-2; d_gene: TRBD1
CDR3nt: TGTGCCAGCAGCTTGTCAGGGACTAGCTCCTACGAGCAGTACTTC; CDR3aa: CASSLSGTSSYEQYF; v_gene: TRBV5-4; abundance: -; j_gene: TRBJ2-7; d_gene: TRBD2
CDR3nt: TGCGCCAGCAGCCGACAGACGAACACTGAAGCTTTCTTT; CDR3aa: CASSRQTNTEAFF; v_gene: TRBV5-1; abundance: -; j_gene: TRBJ1-1; d_gene: -
CDR3nt: TGTGCCAGCAGCCCAACCCAAGCGGGAGGCCAGGGGGATACGCAGTATTTT; CDR3aa: CASSPTQAGGQGDTQYF; v_gene: TRBV9; abundance: once; j_gene: TRBJ2-3; d_gene: TRBD2
CDR3nt: TGTGCCAGTAGTAACCCAGGCTTGTTCACCGGGGAGCTGTTTTTT; CDR3aa: CASSNPGLFTGELFF; v_gene: TRBV19; abundance: -; j_gene: TRBJ2-2; d_gene: -
CDR3nt: TGCAGCGTTGAGCGAGGGCTCGCCACTGAAGCTTTCTTT; CDR3aa: CSVERGLATEAFF; v_gene: TRBV29-1; abundance: -; j_gene: TRBJ1-1; d_gene: -
CDR3nt: TGTGCCAGCAGTACTACTAGCGGTAATGCCTACGAGCAGTACTTC; CDR3aa: CASSTTSGNAYEQYF; v_gene: TRBV6-6; abundance: -; j_gene: TRBJ2-7; d_gene: TRBD2
CDR3nt: TGTGCCAGCTCACCACCCCAGGGGGTTCAGGGACTGTTTTTT; CDR3aa: CASSPPQGVQGLFF; v_gene: TRBV18; abundance: -; j_gene: TRBJ1-4; d_gene: TRBD1
CDR3nt: TGTGCCAGTAGCCTCAGGGGGCAGGGGCCTGGGGCCAACGTCCTGACTTTC; CDR3aa: CASSLRGQGPGANVLTF; v_gene: TRBV19; abundance: -; j_gene: TRBJ2-6; d_gene: TRBD1
CDR3nt: TGTGCCAGCAGTCGGACAGGCTATCAGCCCCAGCATTTT; CDR3aa: CASSRTGYQPQHF; v_gene: TRBV6-6; abundance: few; j_gene: TRBJ1-5; d_gene: TRBD1
CDR3nt: TGTGCCAGCAGTTCCCCGGGCGGGGACTCCTACGAGCAGTACTTC; CDR3aa: CASSSPGGDSYEQYF; v_gene: TRBV28; abundance: -; j_gene: TRBJ2-7; d_gene: -
CDR3nt: TGTGCCAGCAGCAAGGACATGACAGATACGCAGTATTTT; CDR3aa: CASSKDMTDTQYF; v_gene: TRBV6-5; abundance: -; j_gene: TRBJ2-3; d_gene: -
CDR3nt: TGTGCCAGCAGCTTAGCAAGTGGGCGGGGTAACACTGAAGCTTTCTTT; CDR3aa: CASSLASGRGNTEAFF; v_gene: TRBV11-2; abundance: -; j_gene: TRBJ1-1; d_gene: -
CDR3nt: TGTGCCAGCAGAACCCAGACAGGGACGAACACCGGGGAGCTGTTTTTT; CDR3aa: CASRTQTGTNTGELFF; v_gene: TRBV7-2; abundance: once; j_gene: TRBJ2-2; d_gene: TRBD1
CDR3nt: TGTGCCAGCAGCTCAGGAGGACTAGCTAACAATGAGCAGTTCTTC; CDR3aa: CASSSGGLANNEQFF; v_gene: TRBV4-2; abundance: once; j_gene: TRBJ2-1; d_gene: TRBD2
CDR3nt: TGTGCCAGCAGCCCCGCCGGGACAGGGTACCAAGAGACCCAGTACTTC; CDR3aa: CASSPAGTGYQETQYF; v_gene: TRBV7-2; abundance: once; j_gene: TRBJ2-5; d_gene: TRBD1
CDR3nt: TGTGCCAGCAGACGGGACAGTACCCTCTATGGCTACACCTTC; CDR3aa: CASRRDSTLYGYTF; v_gene: TRBV5-4; abundance: -; j_gene: TRBJ1-2; d_gene: TRBD1
CDR3nt: TGTGCCAGCAGCCCGGGACAGGGGGCATTCGAGCAGTACTTC; CDR3aa: CASSPGQGAFEQYF; v_gene: TRBV7-9; abundance: once; j_gene: TRBJ2-7; d_gene: TRBD1
CDR3nt: TGCAGTGCTAGCCATGGAAACACCATATATTTT; CDR3aa: CSASHGNTIYF; v_gene: TRBV20-1; abundance: -; j_gene: TRBJ1-3; d_gene: -
CDR3nt: TGTGCCAGCTCTGCCGGGACTAGCGGGAGGGAGCAGTTCTTC; CDR3aa: CASSAGTSGREQFF; v_gene: TRBV6-1; abundance: -; j_gene: TRBJ2-1; d_gene: TRBD2
CDR3nt: TGTGCCAGCAGCTCGACCCCCATTATCGGACAGGGAGTTAGAGGTGGCTACACCTTC; CDR3aa: CASSSTPIIGQGVRGGYTF; v_gene: TRBV5-5; abundance: -; j_gene: TRBJ1-2; d_gene: TRBD1
CDR3nt: TGTGCCATCAGCGAGACTAGCGGGATCCAAGAGACCCAGTACTTC; CDR3aa: CAISETSGIQETQYF; v_gene: TRBV10-3; abundance: -; j_gene: TRBJ2-5; d_gene: TRBD2
CDR3nt: TGCGCCAGCAGCTTGGAGCCGAGGCCCGAAAAACTGTTTTTT; CDR3aa: CASSLEPRPEKLFF; v_gene: TRBV5-1; abundance: -; j_gene: TRBJ1-4; d_gene: -
CDR3nt: TGTGCCAGCAGCTTAGCGGACTTGTTTCCCGGGGAGCTGTTTTTT; CDR3aa: CASSLADLFPGELFF; v_gene: TRBV11-2; abundance: once; j_gene: TRBJ2-2; d_gene: -
CDR3nt: TGTGCCAGCAGCCCGGGACACAACTCCTACAATGAGCAGTTCTTC; CDR3aa: CASSPGHNSYNEQFF; v_gene: TRBV7-2; abundance: -; j_gene: TRBJ2-1; d_gene: -
CDR3nt: TGTGCCAGCAGACAAAACACTGAAGCTTTCTTT; CDR3aa: CASRQNTEAFF; v_gene: TRBV28; abundance: -; j_gene: TRBJ1-1; d_gene: -
CDR3nt: TGTGCCAGCATCCCCGGAGGGCGATATGGTAGTGAGCAGTTCTTC; CDR3aa: CASIPGGRYGSEQFF; v_gene: TRBV6-5; abundance: once; j_gene: TRBJ2-1; d_gene: -
CDR3nt: TGTGCCAGCAGCCCTCCGGGACTCGGAGCTTTCTTT; CDR3aa: CASSPPGLGAFF; v_gene: TRBV7-9; abundance: -; j_gene: TRBJ1-1; d_gene: -
CDR3nt: TGTGCCAGCACTCTATCGCCATACCTAGCGGGAAGCGAGCAGTACTTC; CDR3aa: CASTLSPYLAGSEQYF; v_gene: TRBV9; abundance: -; j_gene: TRBJ2-7; d_gene: TRBD2
CDR3nt: TGTGCCATCAGTGCTGCGGGAGACTCAGATACGCAGTATTTT; CDR3aa: CAISAAGDSDTQYF; v_gene: TRBV10-3; abundance: -; j_gene: TRBJ2-3; d_gene: TRBD2
CDR3nt: TGTGCCAGTAGCCCGGGACTAGCGGGAGGAGTTGAGCAGTTCTTC; CDR3aa: CASSPGLAGGVEQFF; v_gene: TRBV19; abundance: -; j_gene: TRBJ2-1; d_gene: TRBD2
CDR3nt: TGTGCCAGCAGTGAAAGGACAGGAACCCATGGCTACACCTTC; CDR3aa: CASSERTGTHGYTF; v_gene: TRBV2; abundance: -; j_gene: TRBJ1-2; d_gene: TRBD1